The following is a T cell receptor beta chain sequence with its context. There is no known antigen for this receptor. Base qualities are not provided; no much larger clone lies one nucleotide away. Reading the germline V gene gives CDR1 MNHEY and CDR2 SVGAGI. From its cysteine to its phenylalanine, the CDR3 spans 12 amino acids. Only the CDR3 region is kept as DNA, spanning 36 bases read in frame from base 1. Deletion took 4 bases off V and 4 bases off J, with a span of 7 bases between the germline ends. Participants in the prospective study were aged 18 to 89 years, lived in 20 to 25 United States geographic areas, and enrolled through a virtual design. To assign participants to cohorts, the prospective study relied on clinical history that participants themselves reported in a screening survey and a study questionnaire. In the prospective study, mobile phlebotomists collected whole blood, serum and a nasopharyngeal or oropharyngeal swab from each participant. Participants in the prospective study had the option to provide additional blood draws and questionnaires over an approximately 2-month period. Before DNA extraction, blood samples from the prospective study were shipped at room temperature or frozen.

This entry is derived from a study of blood T cell repertoires in COVID-19 (dated by TCRdb to about 2020). Context from the whole study: Samples from collaborators originated in the United States, Italy and Spain and spanned both the acute and convalescent phases of COVID-19. Nearly every sample came with metadata listing a de-identified subject ID, COVID-19 status, age in years and sex. A freely available public database, intended as a resource for researchers studying the immune response to SARS-CoV-2, is where the repertoires were released. The dataset comprised deeply sampled blood TCRbeta repertoires from subjects exposed to, actively infected with, or recovered from COVID-19. Samples came from the ongoing ImmuneRACE study (first 160 participants) plus 1,254 subjects from 6 global collaborators. The material from the prospective study consisted of cDNA or gDNA derived from T cells, B-cell-depleted T cells, or PBMCs. HLA class I and class II types, where available, came from metadata supplied by the sample provider rather than from assay-based typing. What the work shows at the level of the full study, not this receptor alone: How much clinical and demographic metadata was included differed by source and by participant, and the metadata was provided uncurated.

TCRbeta CDR3 regions were amplified from genomic DNA using the immunoSEQ Assay, a bias-controlled multiplex PCR. For the original study's pipeline: Nucleated cell counts per sample were estimated from amplification of reference gene primers within the assay. To quantify the absolute abundance of each unique TCRbeta CDR3 rearrangement, sequence reads were collapsed and filtered. Productive Simpson clonality was computed per sample as the square root of Simpson's diversity index over productive rearrangements. TCRdb retrieved this table from immuneACCESS and kept in-frame rearrangements only. Not all clones are present; in checked studies, unresolved V genes account for under half, and no reason is known for the remainder. The DNA gave D and trimming, while V, J and clone size come from that table. The sample table contains 250,000 or so clones; only one count was recorded for about nine tenths of them. Together, the top ten hold 1.2% of the sample.

Recombination connected TRBV6-5 to TRBJ1-2; a confident D gene designation cannot be given. The TCR sequence derives from a human donor in a cohort exposed to, infected with or recovered from COVID-19 (not recorded which). The donor label of this sample is uncertain. The specimen sequenced was PBMCs or T cells enriched from blood (not recorded which). The CDR3 region reads CASSSGSYGYTF. In nucleotides, the sequence is TGTGCCAGCAGTTCGGGGTCCTATGGCTACACCTTC.